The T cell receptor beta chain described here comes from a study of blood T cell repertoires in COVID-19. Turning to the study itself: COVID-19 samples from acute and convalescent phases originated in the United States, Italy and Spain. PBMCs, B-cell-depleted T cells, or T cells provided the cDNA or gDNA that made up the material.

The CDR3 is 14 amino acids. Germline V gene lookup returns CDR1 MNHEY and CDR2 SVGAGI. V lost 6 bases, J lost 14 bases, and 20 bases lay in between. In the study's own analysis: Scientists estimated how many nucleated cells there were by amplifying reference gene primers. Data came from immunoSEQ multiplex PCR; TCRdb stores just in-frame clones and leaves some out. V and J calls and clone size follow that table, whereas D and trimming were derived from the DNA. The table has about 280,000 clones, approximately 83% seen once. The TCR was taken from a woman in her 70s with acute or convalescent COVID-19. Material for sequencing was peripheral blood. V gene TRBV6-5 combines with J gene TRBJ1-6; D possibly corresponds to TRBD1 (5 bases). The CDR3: CASRGGDGRPTLHF. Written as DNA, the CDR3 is TGTGCCAGCAGGGGGGGGGACGGACGTCCGACCCTCCACTTT.